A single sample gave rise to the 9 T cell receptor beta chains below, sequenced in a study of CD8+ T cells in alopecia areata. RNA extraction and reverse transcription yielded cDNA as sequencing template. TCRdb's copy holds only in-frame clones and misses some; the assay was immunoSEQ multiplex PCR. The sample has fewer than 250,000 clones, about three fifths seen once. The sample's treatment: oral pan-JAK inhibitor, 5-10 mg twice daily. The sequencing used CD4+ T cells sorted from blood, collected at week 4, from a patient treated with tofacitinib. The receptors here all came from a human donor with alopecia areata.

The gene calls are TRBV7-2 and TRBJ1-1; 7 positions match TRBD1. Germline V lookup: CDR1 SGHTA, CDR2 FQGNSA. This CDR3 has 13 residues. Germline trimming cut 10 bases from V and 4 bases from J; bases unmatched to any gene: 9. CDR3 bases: TGTGCCAAGTCGACAGGGCCTACCACTGAAGCTTTCTTT. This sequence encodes CAKSTGPTTEAFF. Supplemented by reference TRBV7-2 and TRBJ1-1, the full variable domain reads GAGVSQSPSNKVTEKGKDVELRCDPISGHTALYWYRQSLGQGLEFLIYFQGNSAPDKSGLPSDRFSAERTGGSVSTLTIQRTQQEDSAVYLCAKSTGPTTEAFFGQGTRLTVV.

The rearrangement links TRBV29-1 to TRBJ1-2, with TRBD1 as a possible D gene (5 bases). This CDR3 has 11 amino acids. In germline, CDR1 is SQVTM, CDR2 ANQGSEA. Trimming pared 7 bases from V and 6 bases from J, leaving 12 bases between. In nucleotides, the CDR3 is TGCAGCGCTACCGAGGGGAATGGCTACACCTTC. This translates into CSATEGNGYTF.

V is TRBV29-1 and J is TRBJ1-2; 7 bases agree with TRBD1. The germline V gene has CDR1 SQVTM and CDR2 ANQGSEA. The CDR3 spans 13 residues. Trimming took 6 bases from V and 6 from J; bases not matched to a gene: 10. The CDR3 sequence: CSVGDRRGDGYTF. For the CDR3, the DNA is TGCAGCGTCGGAGACCGCAGGGGGGATGGCTACACCTTC.

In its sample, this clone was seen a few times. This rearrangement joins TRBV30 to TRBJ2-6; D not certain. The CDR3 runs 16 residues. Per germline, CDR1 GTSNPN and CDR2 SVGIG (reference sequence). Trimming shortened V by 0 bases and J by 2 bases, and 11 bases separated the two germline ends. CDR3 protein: CAWSVPSLTGANVLTF. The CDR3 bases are TGTGCCTGGAGTGTACCATCATTGACTGGGGCCAACGTCCTGACTTTC.

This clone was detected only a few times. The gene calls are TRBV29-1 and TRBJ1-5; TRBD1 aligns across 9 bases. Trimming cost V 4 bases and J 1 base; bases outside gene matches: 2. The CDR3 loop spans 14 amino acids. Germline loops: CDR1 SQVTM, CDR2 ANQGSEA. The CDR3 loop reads CSVVTGGSNQPQHF. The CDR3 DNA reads TGCAGCGTTGTGACAGGGGGAAGCAATCAGCCCCAGCATTTT.

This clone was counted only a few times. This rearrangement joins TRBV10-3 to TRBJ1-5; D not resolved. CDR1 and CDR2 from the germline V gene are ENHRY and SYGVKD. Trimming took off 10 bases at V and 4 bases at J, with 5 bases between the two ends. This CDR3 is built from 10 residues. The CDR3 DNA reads TGTGCCAGGGGTAATCAGCCCCAGCATTTT. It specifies CARGNQPQHF.

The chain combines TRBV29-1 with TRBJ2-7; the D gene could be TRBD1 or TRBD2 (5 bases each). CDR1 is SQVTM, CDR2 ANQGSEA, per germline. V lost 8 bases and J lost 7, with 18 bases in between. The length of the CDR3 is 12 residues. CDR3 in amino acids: CSNRGRLGEQYF. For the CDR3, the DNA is TGCAGCAACCGGGGCCGTCTTGGAGAGCAGTACTTC.

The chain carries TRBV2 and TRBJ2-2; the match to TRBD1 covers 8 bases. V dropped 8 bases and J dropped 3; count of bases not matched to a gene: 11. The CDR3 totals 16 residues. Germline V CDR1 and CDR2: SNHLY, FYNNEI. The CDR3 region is CASFGSGGRDTGELFF. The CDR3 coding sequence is TGTGCCAGCTTCGGATCAGGGGGCCGGGACACCGGGGAGCTGTTTTTT.

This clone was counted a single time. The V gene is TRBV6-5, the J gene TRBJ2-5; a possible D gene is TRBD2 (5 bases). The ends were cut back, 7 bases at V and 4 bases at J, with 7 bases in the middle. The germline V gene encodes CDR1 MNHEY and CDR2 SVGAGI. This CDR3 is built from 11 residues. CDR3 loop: CASNRGETQYF. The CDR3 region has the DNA TGTGCCAGCAACCGGGGAGAGACCCAGTACTTC.